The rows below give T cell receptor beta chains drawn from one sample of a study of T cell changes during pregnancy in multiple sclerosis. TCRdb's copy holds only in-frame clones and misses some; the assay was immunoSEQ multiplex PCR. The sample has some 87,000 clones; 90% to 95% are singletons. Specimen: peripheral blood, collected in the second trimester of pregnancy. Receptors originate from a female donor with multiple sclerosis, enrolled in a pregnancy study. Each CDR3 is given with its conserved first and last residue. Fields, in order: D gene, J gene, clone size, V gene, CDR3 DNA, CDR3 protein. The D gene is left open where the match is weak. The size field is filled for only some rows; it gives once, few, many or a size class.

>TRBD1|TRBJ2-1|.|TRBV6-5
TGTGCCAGCAGATTGGACAGGGGAAAGTACAATGAGCAGTTCTTC
CASRLDRGKYNEQFF
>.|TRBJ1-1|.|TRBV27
TGTGCCAGCAGTCCATTACAGAACACTGAAGCTTTCTTT
CASSPLQNTEAFF
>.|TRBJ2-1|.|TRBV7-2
TGTGCCAGCAGGAGCGGCAGCTCCTACAATGAGCAGTTCTTC
CASRSGSSYNEQFF
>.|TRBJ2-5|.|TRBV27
TGTGCCAGCAGTCCCGTACGACAGATTCAAGAGACCCAGTACTTC
CASSPVRQIQETQYF
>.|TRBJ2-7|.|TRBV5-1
TGCGCCAGCAGCTTGTACGGGAGCGTCGACGAGCAGTACTTC
CASSLYGSVDEQYF
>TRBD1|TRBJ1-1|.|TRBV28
TGTGCCAGCAGTTTACTAAAGGGGTCTTCGACAGGGGCTGAAGCTTTCTTT
CASSLLKGSSTGAEAFF
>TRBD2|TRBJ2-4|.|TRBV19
TGTGCCAGTACCAGGACTAGCGGGAGGACGGACATTCAGTACTTC
CASTRTSGRTDIQYF
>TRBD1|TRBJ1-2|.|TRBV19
TGTGCCAGTAGTATAGGGGGACAGTTCTACACCTTC
CASSIGGQFYTF
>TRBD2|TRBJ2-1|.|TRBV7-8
TGTGCCAGCAGCTTAGGGCTAGCGGGAAGCTACAATGAGCAGTTCTTC
CASSLGLAGSYNEQFF
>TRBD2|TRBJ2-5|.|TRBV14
TGTGCCAGCAGCCAGGGTGGACTAGCGGGAGGGTACCAAGAGACCCAGTACTTC
CASSQGGLAGGYQETQYF
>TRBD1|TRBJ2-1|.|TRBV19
TGTGCCAGTAGCCGCTTTTCGACAGGGGCGAGATACAATGAGCAGTTCTTC
CASSRFSTGARYNEQFF
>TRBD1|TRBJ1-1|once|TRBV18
TGTGCCAGCTCACTGCGACAGGGGGCTTTTGATAACACTGAAGCTTTCTTT
CASSLRQGAFDNTEAFF
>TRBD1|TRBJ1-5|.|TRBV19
TGTGCCAGTAGCCAGGGGGCGCAGGGCAATCAGCCCCAGCATTTT
CASSQGAQGNQPQHF
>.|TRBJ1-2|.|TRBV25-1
TGTGCCAGCAGTGGCCCCGGACAGCAAGCTAACTATGGCTACACCTTC
CASSGPGQQANYGYTF
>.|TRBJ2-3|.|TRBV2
TGTGCCAGCAGTTTCAGGAATACGCAGTATTTT
CASSFRNTQYF
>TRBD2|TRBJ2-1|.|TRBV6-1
TGTGCCAGCAGAGGGCTAGCGGCCTACAATGAGCAGTTCTTC
CASRGLAAYNEQFF
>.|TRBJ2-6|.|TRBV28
TGTGCCAGCAGTTCTCCGGCTGGGGCCAACGTCCTGACTTTC
CASSSPAGANVLTF
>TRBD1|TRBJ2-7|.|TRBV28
TGTGCCAGCACCCCTCAGGGGGCCTACGAGCAGTACTTC
CASTPQGAYEQYF
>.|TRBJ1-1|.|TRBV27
TGTGCCAGCAGTTTGGCCATGAACACTGAAGCTTTCTTT
CASSLAMNTEAFF
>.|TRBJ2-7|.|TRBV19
TGTGCCAGTAGTATTTCACCCGGGCGGGTCCTGGGAGAGCAGTACTTC
CASSISPGRVLGEQYF
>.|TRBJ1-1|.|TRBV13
TGTGCCAGCAGGCCCTGGACAGCGCATAACACTGAAGCTTTCTTT
CASRPWTAHNTEAFF
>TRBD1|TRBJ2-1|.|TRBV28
TGTGCCAGCAGACGGGACAGCCTTTCCTACAATGAGCAGTTCTTC
CASRRDSLSYNEQFF
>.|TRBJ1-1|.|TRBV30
TGTGCCTACAAGACAGGCAGGTGGCACACTGAAGCTTTCTTT
CAYKTGRWHTEAFF
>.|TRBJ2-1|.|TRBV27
TGTGCCAGCAGTTTCCTGCGTGGTGAGCAGTTCTTC
CASSFLRGEQFF
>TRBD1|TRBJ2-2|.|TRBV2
TGTGCCAGTCGAGGACAGGTGTCGAACACCGGGGAGCTGTTTTTT
CASRGQVSNTGELFF
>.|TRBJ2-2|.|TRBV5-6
TGTGCCAGCAGCTTATACCGGGGTCTTAACACCGGGGAGCTGTTTTTT
CASSLYRGLNTGELFF